These 24 T cell receptor beta chains were sequenced from one sample in a study of blood T cells in healthy people across ages. Using a J-beta primer mix together with a sample-barcoded 5' primer, a second PCR was run for roughly 6 to 12 cycles. TCRdb ran MiXCR on the 5' RACE reads and lists one entry per CDR3 protein. The sample lists 800,000 to 1,300,000 distinct CDR3 sequences; roughly 24% were seen once. This sample also belongs to another study, concerning T cells of mothers and their children.

The sample consisted of blood. Receptors originate from a girl aged 2 to 10 in good health.

Turning to this clonotype: A much larger clonotype is one base distant, so this may be a read error. The J gene is TRBJ2-1, the V gene TRBV7-6; no clear D. The CDR3 has 15 residues. Germline V lookup: CDR1 SGHVS, CDR2 FNYEAQ. In DNA form, the CDR3 reads TGTGCCAGCAGCTTAATGGTTTCCCCTAAAAATGAGCAGTTATTC. Amino acid sequence: CASSLMVSPKNEQLF. Complete variable domain (other parts from reference TRBV7-6 and TRBJ2-1): GAGVSQSPRYKVTKRGQDVALRCDPISGHVSLYWYRQALGQGPEFLTYFNYEAQQDKSGLPNDRFSAERPEGSISTLTIQRTEQRDSAMYRCASSLMVSPKNEQLFGPGTRLTVL.

The rearrangement links TRBV29-1 to TRBJ2-5, with D possibly TRBD2 on 6 matching bases. The J call is doubtful: the DNA matches TRBJ2-1 better. The CDR3 is 15 residues long. Germline loops: CDR1 SQVTM, CDR2 ANQGSEA. The CDR3: CSVVARGSRNNEQFF. CDR3 DNA: TGCAGCGTTGTGGCGCGGGGATCACGAAACAATGAGCAGTTCTTC.

V and J are TRBV24-1 and TRBJ1-5; no reliable D call. This CDR3 contains 14 residues. Trimming left V 2 bases short and J 9 bases short, with 13 bases between. Germline assignment: CDR1 KGHDR and CDR2 SFDVKD. Here the CDR3 DNA reads TGTGCCACCAGTGATTCGTCATCTATTTGGCCCCAGCATTTT. It translates to CATSDSSSIWPQHF.

This clonotype came up a few times. V and J are TRBV29-1 and TRBJ2-1; 12 nucleotides agree with TRBD2. V shed 7 bases, J shed 9 bases, and the junction held 10 bases outside the gene matches. CDR1 and CDR2 (germline): SQVTM, ANQGSEA. CDR3 length: 14 residues. CDR3 protein: CSAEGLAGGPEQFF. CDR3 DNA: TGCAGCGCCGAAGGTCTAGCGGGAGGGCCTGAGCAGTTCTTC.

V gene TRBV20-1 combines with J gene TRBJ2-3, with D perhaps matching TRBD1 (5 bases). The CDR3 runs 15 residues. V was cut by 3 bases and J by 2 bases, with 15 bases left in between. Germline CDR1 DFQATT, CDR2 SNEGSKA (reference sequence). The chain's CDR3 is CSASQSRTSTDTQYF. For the CDR3, the DNA is TGCAGTGCTAGTCAAAGCCGGACATCCACAGATACGCAGTATTTT.

This clonotype was seen only a few times. Its ends do not fully match the called genes, so a read error is possible. The chain recombines TRBV27 with TRBJ2-5; D is uncertain. Germline loops: CDR1 MNHEY, CDR2 SMNVEV (reference sequence). This CDR3 has 15 residues. The DNA for the CDR3 is TGTGCCAGCAGTTTTATGGCGGACCCCCAAGGGACCCAGTACTTC. Translated, it gives CASSFMADPQGTQYF.

This clonotype was seen a few times. The chain recombines TRBV5-1 with TRBJ2-7; a possible D gene is TRBD1 (6 bases). Germline lookup yields CDR1 SGHRS and CDR2 YFSETQ. The CDR3 covers 15 residues. V lost 1 base to trimming and J lost 5 bases, with 16 bases between them. As DNA, the CDR3 is TGCGCCAGCAGCTTGCCGACAGGTCCCTTACACGAGCAGTACTTC. It translates to CASSLPTGPLHEQYF.

This chain links TRBV12-3 or TRBV12-4 with TRBJ2-2; D may be TRBD1 (6 bases). The CDR3 covers 14 residues. Trimming pared 6 bases from V and 5 bases from J, leaving 13 bases between. The CDR3 protein is CASRLQGLTGELFF. In DNA, the CDR3 is TGTGCCAGCAGGCTACAGGGCTTGACCGGGGAGCTGTTTTTT.

The chain has TRBV9 and TRBJ1-1; weak D call: TRBD1 (5 bases). Germline V gene data show CDR1 as SGDLS and CDR2 as YYNGEE. The CDR3 runs to 14 residues. Trimming shortened V by 0 bases and J by 5 bases, and 11 bases separated the two germline ends. DNA for the CDR3: TGTGCCAGCAGCGTAGTTCAGGGAGGGACTGAAGCTTTCTTT. It encodes CASSVVQGGTEAFF. The full variable domain, its missing parts supplied by reference TRBV9 and TRBJ1-1, is DSGVTQTPKHLITATGQRVTLRCSPRSGDLSVYWYQQSLDQGLQFLIQYYNGEERAKGNILERFSAQQFPDLHSELNLSSLELGDSALYFCASSVVQGGTEAFFGQGTRLTVV.

This clonotype was detected a few times. Here the CDR3 DNA reads TGTGCCATCAGTGATAGGGACAATCCTAATTCCTACAATGAGCAGTTCTTC. It encodes CAISDRDNPNSYNEQFF. V is TRBV10-3 and J is TRBJ2-1; D might be TRBD1 (6 bases). Trimming stripped 3 bases from V and 1 base from J, with 16 bases between. The CDR3 has 17 amino acids. Germline values: CDR1 ENHRY, CDR2 SYGVKD.

This clonotype was observed a handful of times. This chain uses TRBV29-1 with TRBJ1-4, with D tentatively TRBD1 (6 bases). V lost 5 bases to trimming and J lost 8 bases, with 15 bases between them. This CDR3 comprises 13 residues. Germline CDR1 and CDR2: SQVTM and ANQGSEA. CDR3 nucleotide sequence: TGCAGCGTTACCGGACCGGGGGGCGAAAAACTGTTTTTT. This sequence encodes CSVTGPGGEKLFF.

The chain uses TRBV9 and TRBJ1-5; D may be TRBD1 (5 bases). The CDR3 is 14 residues long. V dropped 0 bases and J dropped 6 bases, with 10 bases sitting between them. Germline-derived CDR1 and CDR2 are SGDLS and YYNGEE. CDR3 residues: CASSVGGNGQPQHF. The CDR3 DNA reads as TGTGCCAGCAGCGTAGGGGGGAATGGTCAGCCCCAGCATTTT.

The J gene is TRBJ2-3, the V gene TRBV20-1, with 10 bases identical to TRBD2. The junction had 10 bases not matched to a gene; V was cut back by 3 bases and J by 1 base. Per germline, CDR1 DFQATT and CDR2 SNEGSKA (reference sequence). The CDR3 is 17 amino acids. The CDR3 region is CSARSLAGDLGTDTQYF. CDR3 in DNA: TGCAGTGCTAGGTCCCTAGCGGGGGATTTGGGCACAGATACGCAGTATTTT.

This chain joins TRBV3-1 and TRBJ1-2; possibly TRBD1 for D (5 bases). Germline assignment: CDR1 LGHDT and CDR2 YNNKEL (reference sequence). The CDR3 length is 16 residues. Trimming pared 0 bases from V and 4 bases from J, leaving 15 bases between. CDR3 nucleotide sequence: TGTGCCAGCAGCCAAGAGGGGGACGGGACCCTCTATGGCTACACCTTC. This translates into CASSQEGDGTLYGYTF.

At least ten counts were recorded for this clonotype. The J gene is TRBJ1-1, the V gene TRBV12-3 or TRBV12-4; 12 bases match TRBD1. The ends lost 6 bases at V and 6 bases at J; junction bases unmatched: 5. This CDR3 has 14 amino acids. CDR3 nucleotide sequence: TGTGCCAGCAGCTCGGGACAGGGGGCCCCTGAAGCTTTCTTT. Translation: CASSSGQGAPEAFF.

Remarks on this clonotype: Its ends do not fully match the called genes, so a read error is possible. The CDR3 protein is CASTGTSSPDTQYF. The CDR3, as DNA: TGCGCCAGCACGGGGACGTCAAGCCCAGATACGCAGTATTTT. The chain employs TRBV2 and TRBJ2-3; D may be TRBD1 or TRBD2 (5 bases each). Germline-derived CDR1 and CDR2 are SNHLY and FYNNEI. The CDR3 consists of 14 residues.

The chain joins TRBV15 to TRBJ2-1, with D possibly being TRBD2 (5 bases). With 3 bases removed from V and 9 bases from J, the gap between germline ends came to 12 bases. Per germline, CDR1 LNHNV and CDR2 YYDKDF (reference sequence). The CDR3 loop spans 13 amino acids. The CDR3 DNA sequence: TGTGCCACCAGCAGTAGCCGACGGGGTGAGCAGTTCTTC. This translates into CATSSSRRGEQFF. The full variable domain, completed using reference TRBV15 and TRBJ2-1, is DAMVIQNPRYQVTQFGKPVTLSCSQTLNHNVMYWYQQKSSQAPKLLFHYYDKDFNNEADTPDNFQSRRPNTSFCFLDIRSPGLGDTAMYLCATSSSRRGEQFFGPGTRLTVL.

This clonotype was picked up a small number of times. The V call is TRBV10-2, the J call TRBJ1-1, with 9 positions matching TRBD1. Unmatched junction bases numbered 6, after V lost 4 bases and J lost 3 bases. The CDR3 consists of 15 residues. Germline assignment: CDR1 WSHSY and CDR2 SAAADI. The CDR3 region has the DNA TGCGCCAGCAGTGCCGTACAGGGGGCGGACACTGAAGCTTTCTTT. Translated, it gives CASSAVQGADTEAFF.

This chain joins TRBV7-2 and TRBJ2-5; unclear D gene. CDR1 and CDR2 (germline): SGHTA, FQGNSA. Trimming removed 1 base from V and 0 bases from J, with 9 bases in between. The CDR3 sequence is 15 residues long. CDR3 in DNA: TGTGCCAGCAGCTTAGGGAACCAGTACCAAGAGACCCAGTACTTC. Encoded protein: CASSLGNQYQETQYF.

The chain employs TRBV20-1 and TRBJ1-4; 7 bases map to TRBD1. CDR3 length equals 14 residues. V lost 0 bases and J lost 2; bases outside the gene matches: 0. In germline, CDR1 is DFQATT, CDR2 SNEGSKA (reference sequence). Written as DNA, the CDR3 is TGCAGTGCTAGAGAAGGGGGCACTAATGAAAAACTGTTTTTT. Translating gives CSAREGGTNEKLFF.

The rearrangement uses TRBV6-5 and TRBJ2-2; D is ambiguous. V lost 0 bases and J lost 6, with 17 bases in between. Per germline, CDR1 MNHEY and CDR2 SVGAGI. The CDR3 runs to 17 residues. CDR3: CASSYSPYVEVPGELFF. As DNA, the CDR3 is TGTGCCAGCAGTTACTCCCCGTATGTCGAGGTTCCCGGGGAGCTGTTTTTT.

With regard to this clonotype: The junction shows a germline mismatch at one end, possibly a read error. The chain couples TRBV7-8 to TRBJ2-7; 12 bases match TRBD2. The CDR3 sequence is 13 residues long. Germline CDR1 and CDR2: SGHVS and FQNEAQ. The CDR3 nucleotides read TGTGCCATCAGCTCCTCGGGACTAGCGGGTAGTGACTTC. Translated, it gives CAISSSGLAGSDF.

Comment on this clonotype: At one of its ends the junction is not consistent with the germline gene, which may arise from a read error. The V and J genes are TRBV19 and TRBJ2-1, with 9 nucleotides matching TRBD1. The germline CDR1 and CDR2 sequences are LNHDA and SQIVND (reference sequence). This CDR3 comprises 14 residues. The CDR3: CASRRTGEYSEQFF. The CDR3 DNA sequence: TGTGCCAGTAGGAGGACAGGGGAATACAGTGAGCAGTTCTTC.

This chain uses TRBV12-3 or TRBV12-4 with TRBJ2-3; a weak D match, TRBD1 (7 bases). Between the trimmed V and J ends, which lost 7 bases and 4 bases, there was a span of 18 bases. The length of the CDR3 is 15 residues. CDR3 in amino acids: CASTPGGIFSDTQYF. CDR3 coding DNA: TGTGCCAGCACCCCAGGGGGGATTTTTTCAGATACGCAGTATTTT.